The clone carrying this T cell receptor (beta chain) was seen only a few times. The protocol was immunoSEQ multiplex PCR, while the TCRdb copy is restricted to in-frame clones and leaves out a portion. The data contain some 130,000 clones, roughly three quarters of them seen just once; the ten biggest clones take up approximately 2%. This specimen comes from a study of blood T cell repertoires in COVID-19. Study in general: From T cells, B-cell-depleted T cells, or PBMCs came the material, which was cDNA or gDNA.

Trimming shortened V by 7 bases and J by 8 bases, and 17 bases separated the two germline ends. The length of the CDR3 is 13 residues. This sequence joins TRBV12-3 or TRBV12-4 and TRBJ1-2; a weak D match, TRBD1 (6 bases). The clonotype comes from a woman in her 70s with acute or convalescent COVID-19. Input material: peripheral blood. CDR3 coding DNA: TGTGCCAGCACCCTAGTCCCAGGGGTCGGCTACACCTTC. Translating it yields CASTLVPGVGYTF.